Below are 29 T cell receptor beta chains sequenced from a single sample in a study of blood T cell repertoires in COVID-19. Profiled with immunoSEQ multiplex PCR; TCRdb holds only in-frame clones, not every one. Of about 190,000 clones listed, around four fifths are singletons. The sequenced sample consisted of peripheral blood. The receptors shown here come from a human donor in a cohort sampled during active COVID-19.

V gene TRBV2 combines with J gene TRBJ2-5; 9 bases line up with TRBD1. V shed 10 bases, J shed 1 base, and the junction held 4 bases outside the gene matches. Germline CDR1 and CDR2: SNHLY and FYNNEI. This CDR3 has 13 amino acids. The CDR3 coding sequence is TGTGCCACCACAGGGGGCCTCCAAGAGACCCAGTACTTC. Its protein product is CATTGGLQETQYF.

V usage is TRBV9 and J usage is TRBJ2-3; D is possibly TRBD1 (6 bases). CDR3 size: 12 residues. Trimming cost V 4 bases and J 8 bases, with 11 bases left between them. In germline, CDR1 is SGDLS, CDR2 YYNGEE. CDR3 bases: TGTGCCAGCAGCCTGGGGGCCACTACGCAGTATTTT. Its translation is CASSLGATTQYF.

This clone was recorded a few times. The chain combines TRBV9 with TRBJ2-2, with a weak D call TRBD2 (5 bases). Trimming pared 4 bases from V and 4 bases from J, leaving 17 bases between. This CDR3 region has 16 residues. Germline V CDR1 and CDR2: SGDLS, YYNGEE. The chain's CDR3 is CASSQGPPGGTGELFF. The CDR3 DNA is TGTGCCAGCAGCCAAGGACCCCCAGGAGGCACCGGGGAGCTGTTTTTT.

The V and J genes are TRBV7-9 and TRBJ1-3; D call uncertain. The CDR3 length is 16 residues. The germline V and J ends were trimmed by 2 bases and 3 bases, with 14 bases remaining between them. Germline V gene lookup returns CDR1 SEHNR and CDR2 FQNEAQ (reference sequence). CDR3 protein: CASSLHGPGHGNTIYF. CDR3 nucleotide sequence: TGTGCCAGCAGCTTACATGGGCCAGGTCATGGAAACACCATATATTTT.

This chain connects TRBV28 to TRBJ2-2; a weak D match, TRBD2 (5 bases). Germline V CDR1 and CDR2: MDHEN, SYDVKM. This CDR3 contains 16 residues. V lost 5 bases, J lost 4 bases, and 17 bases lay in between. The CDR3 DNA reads TGTGCCAGCAGTCCAACTGCAGCGGCGATCACCGGGGAGCTGTTTTTT. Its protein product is CASSPTAAAITGELFF.

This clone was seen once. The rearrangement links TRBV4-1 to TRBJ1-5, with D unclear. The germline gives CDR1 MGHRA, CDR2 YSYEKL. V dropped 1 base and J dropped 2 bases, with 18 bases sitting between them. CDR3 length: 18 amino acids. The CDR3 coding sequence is TGCGCCAGCAGCCAAGGCCGGACGTCGGGGAGTCGCAATCAGCCCCAGCATTTT. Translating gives CASSQGRTSGSRNQPQHF.

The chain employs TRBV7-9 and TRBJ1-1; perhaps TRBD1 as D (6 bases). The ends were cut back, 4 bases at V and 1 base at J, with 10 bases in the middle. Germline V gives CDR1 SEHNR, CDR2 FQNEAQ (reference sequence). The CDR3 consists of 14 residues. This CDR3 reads CASSWGQGNTEAFF. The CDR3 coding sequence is TGTGCCAGCAGCTGGGGACAAGGGAACACTGAAGCTTTCTTT.

CDR3 in amino acids: CASSQVVGDYEQYF. The CDR3 DNA is TGTGCCAGCAGCCAAGTGGTAGGGGACTACGAGCAGTACTTC. V gene TRBV3-1 (or the pseudogene TRBV3-2) combines with J gene TRBJ2-7; D possibly corresponds to TRBD1 (5 bases). Germline CDR1 and CDR2: LGHDT and YNNKEL (reference sequence). This CDR3 spans 14 amino acids. The V end lost 1 base, the J end lost 3 bases, and 10 bases lay between the germline ends.

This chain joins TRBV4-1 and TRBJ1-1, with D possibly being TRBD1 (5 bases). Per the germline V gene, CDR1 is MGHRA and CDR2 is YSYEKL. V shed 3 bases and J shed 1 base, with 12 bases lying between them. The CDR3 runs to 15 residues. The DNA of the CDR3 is TGCGCCAGCAGCCAGCGCGACAGCCAGAACACTGAAGCTTTCTTT. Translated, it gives CASSQRDSQNTEAFF.

The CDR3 region has the DNA TGTGCCAGCAGCTTAGACGAATATAAAGCTAGTCTCAATGAGCAGTTCTTC. Translating it yields CASSLDEYKASLNEQFF. The chain employs TRBV5-5 and TRBJ2-1; no reliable D call. Germline CDR1 is SGHKS and CDR2 is YYEKEE (reference sequence). With 2 bases removed from V and 6 bases from J, the gap between germline ends came to 21 bases. CDR3 size: 17 residues.

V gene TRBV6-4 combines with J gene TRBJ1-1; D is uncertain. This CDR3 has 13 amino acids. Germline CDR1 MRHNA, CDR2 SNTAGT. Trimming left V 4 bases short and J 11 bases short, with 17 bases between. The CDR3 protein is CASSALGVGRAFF. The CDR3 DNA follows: TGTGCCAGCAGTGCCCTCGGGGTAGGGCGTGCTTTCTTT.

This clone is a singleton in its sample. The CDR3 sequence: CASKRLLTDTQYF. DNA for the CDR3: TGTGCCAGCAAGCGACTACTCACAGATACGCAGTATTTT. This sequence joins TRBV2 and TRBJ2-3, with D possibly TRBD2 on 5 matching bases. This CDR3 is 13 amino acids long. V was shortened by 7 bases and J by 2 bases, with 10 bases between the two germline ends. Germline-derived CDR1 and CDR2 are SNHLY and FYNNEI.

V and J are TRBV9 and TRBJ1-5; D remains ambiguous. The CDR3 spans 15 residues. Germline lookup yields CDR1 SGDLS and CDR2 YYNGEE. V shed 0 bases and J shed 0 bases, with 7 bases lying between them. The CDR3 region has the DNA TGTGCCAGCAGCGTAGGGGCAAATAGCAATCAGCCCCAGCATTTT. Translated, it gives CASSVGANSNQPQHF.

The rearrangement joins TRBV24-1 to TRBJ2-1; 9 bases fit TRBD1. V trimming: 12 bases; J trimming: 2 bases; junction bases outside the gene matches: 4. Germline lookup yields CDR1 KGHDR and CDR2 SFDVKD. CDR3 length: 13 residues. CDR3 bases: TGTGCCGCGGGGACAGGGCCCTACAATGAGCAGTTCTTC. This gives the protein CAAGTGPYNEQFF.

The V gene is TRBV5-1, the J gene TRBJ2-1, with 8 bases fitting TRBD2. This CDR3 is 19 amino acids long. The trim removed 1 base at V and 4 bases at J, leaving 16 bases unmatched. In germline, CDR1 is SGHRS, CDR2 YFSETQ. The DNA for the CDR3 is TGCGCCAGCAGCTTGTATGCCGGGCGGGGGGCAAGTTCGTACAATGAGCAGTTCTTC. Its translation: CASSLYAGRGASSYNEQFF. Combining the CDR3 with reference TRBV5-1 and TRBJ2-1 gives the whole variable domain KAGVTQTPRYLIKTRGQQVTLSCSPISGHRSVSWYQQTPGQGLQFLFEYFSETQRNKGNFPGRFSGRQFSNSRSEMNVSTLELGDSALYLCASSLYAGRGASSYNEQFFGPGTRLTVL.

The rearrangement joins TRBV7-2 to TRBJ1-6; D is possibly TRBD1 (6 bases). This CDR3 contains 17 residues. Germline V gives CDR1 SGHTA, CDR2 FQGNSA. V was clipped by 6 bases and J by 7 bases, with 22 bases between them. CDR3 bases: TGTGCCAGCAGAGTACACAGGGACGGAGTTATCAATTCACCCCTCCACTTT. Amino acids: CASRVHRDGVINSPLHF.

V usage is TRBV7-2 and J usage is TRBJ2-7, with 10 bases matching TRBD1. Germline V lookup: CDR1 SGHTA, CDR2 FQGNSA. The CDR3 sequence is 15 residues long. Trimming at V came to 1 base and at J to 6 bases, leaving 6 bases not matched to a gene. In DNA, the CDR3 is TGTGCCAGCAGCTTAGGTGGGGACAGGGGATTCGAGCAGTACTTC. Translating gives CASSLGGDRGFEQYF.

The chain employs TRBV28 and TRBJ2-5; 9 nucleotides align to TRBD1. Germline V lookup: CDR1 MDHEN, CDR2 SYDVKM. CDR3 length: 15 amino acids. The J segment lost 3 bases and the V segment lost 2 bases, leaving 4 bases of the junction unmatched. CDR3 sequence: CASSLGGQGKETQYF. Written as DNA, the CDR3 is TGTGCCAGCAGTTTAGGGGGACAGGGAAAAGAGACCCAGTACTTC.

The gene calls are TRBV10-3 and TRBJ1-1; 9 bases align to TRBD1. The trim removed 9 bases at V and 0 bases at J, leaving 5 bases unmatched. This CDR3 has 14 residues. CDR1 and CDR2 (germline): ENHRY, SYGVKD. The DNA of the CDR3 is TGTGCCATTAGGACAGGGGCGATGAACACTGAAGCTTTCTTT. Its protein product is CAIRTGAMNTEAFF.

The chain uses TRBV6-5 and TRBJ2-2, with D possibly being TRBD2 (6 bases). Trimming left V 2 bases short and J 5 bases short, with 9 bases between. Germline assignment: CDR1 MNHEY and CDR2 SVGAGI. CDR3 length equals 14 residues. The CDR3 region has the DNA TGTGCCAGCAGTTACGGGGGGTTTACCGGGGAGCTGTTTTTT. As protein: CASSYGGFTGELFF.

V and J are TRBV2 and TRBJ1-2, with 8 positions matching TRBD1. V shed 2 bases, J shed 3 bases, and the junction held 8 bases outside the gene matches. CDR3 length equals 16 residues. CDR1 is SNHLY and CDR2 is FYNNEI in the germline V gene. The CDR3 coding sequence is TGTGCCAGCAGTGAATTGAGGACAGGGAGGGACTATGGCTACACCTTC. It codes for CASSELRTGRDYGYTF.

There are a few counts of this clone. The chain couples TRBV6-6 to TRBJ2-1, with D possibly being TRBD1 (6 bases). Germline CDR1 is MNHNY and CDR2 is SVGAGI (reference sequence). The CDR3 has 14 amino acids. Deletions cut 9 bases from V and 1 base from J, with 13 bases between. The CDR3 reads CASNTGNSYNEQFF. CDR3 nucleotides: TGTGCCAGTAATACAGGGAATTCCTACAATGAGCAGTTCTTC.

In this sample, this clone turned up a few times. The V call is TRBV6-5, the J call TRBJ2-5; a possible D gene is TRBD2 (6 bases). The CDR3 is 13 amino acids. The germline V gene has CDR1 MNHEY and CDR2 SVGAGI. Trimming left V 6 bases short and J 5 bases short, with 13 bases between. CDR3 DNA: TGTGCCAGCAGGGAGGGCGTGGGGGAGACCCAGTACTTC. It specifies CASREGVGETQYF.

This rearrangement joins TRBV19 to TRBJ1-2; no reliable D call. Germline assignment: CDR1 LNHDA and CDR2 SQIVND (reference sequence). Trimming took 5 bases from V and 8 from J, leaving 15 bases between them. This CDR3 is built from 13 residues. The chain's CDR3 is CASSRDGRRGYTF. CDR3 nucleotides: TGTGCCAGTAGTCGGGATGGACGAAGGGGCTACACCTTC.

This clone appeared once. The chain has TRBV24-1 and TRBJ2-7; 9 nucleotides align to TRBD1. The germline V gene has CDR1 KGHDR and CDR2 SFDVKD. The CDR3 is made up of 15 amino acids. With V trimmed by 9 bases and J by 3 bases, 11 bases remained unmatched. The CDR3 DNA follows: TGTGCCACCTTTCCTTCCGGGACAGGGATCTACGAGCAGTACTTC. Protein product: CATFPSGTGIYEQYF.

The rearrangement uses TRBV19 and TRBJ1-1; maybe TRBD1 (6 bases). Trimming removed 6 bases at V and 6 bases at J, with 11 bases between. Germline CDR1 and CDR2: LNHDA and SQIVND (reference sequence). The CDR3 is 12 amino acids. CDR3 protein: CASRGGIPEAFF. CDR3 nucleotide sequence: TGTGCCAGTAGAGGGGGTATCCCTGAAGCTTTCTTT.

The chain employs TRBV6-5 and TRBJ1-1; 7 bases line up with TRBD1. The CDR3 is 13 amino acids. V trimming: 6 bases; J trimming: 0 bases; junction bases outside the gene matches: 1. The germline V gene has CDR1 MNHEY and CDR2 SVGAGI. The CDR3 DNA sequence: TGTGCCAGCAGGGGACAGTTGAACACTGAAGCTTTCTTT. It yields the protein CASRGQLNTEAFF.

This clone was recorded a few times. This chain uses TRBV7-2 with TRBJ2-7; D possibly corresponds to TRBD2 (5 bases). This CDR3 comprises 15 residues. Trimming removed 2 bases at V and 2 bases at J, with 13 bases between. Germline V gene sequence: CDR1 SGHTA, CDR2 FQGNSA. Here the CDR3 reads CASSLSSGEAYEQYF. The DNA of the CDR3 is TGTGCCAGCAGCTTATCAAGCGGAGAGGCCTACGAGCAGTACTTC.

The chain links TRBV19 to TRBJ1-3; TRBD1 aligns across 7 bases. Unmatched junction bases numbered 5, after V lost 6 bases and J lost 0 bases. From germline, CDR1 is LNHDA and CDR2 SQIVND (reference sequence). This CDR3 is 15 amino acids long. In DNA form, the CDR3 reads TGTGCCAGTAGAGGGACAGCCCGCTCTGGAAACACCATATATTTT. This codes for CASRGTARSGNTIYF.